The rows below give T cell receptor beta chains drawn from one sample of a study of blood T cell repertoires in COVID-19. This table comes from immunoSEQ multiplex PCR, and its TCRdb copy is limited to in-frame clones, with some not included. The table has about 170,000 clones, approximately 85% seen once. The sequencing sample was made of peripheral blood. The receptors derive from a man aged 55 to 70 who had recovered from COVID-19. The CDR3 runs from the conserved cysteine through the conserved F or W. A D gene is named only where the DNA matches it firmly. Only part of the rows carry a size: once, few, many, or a class if the clone is expanded.

D gene	V gene	J gene	clone size	CDR3 protein	CDR3 DNA
NA	TRBV3-1/TRBV3-2	TRBJ2-5	NA	CASSHGGQETQYF	TGTGCCAGCAGCCACGGGGGCCAAGAGACCCAGTACTTC
NA	TRBV6-4	TRBJ2-7	NA	CASGPYEQYF	TGTGCCAGCGGCCCCTACGAGCAGTACTTC
NA	TRBV5-6	TRBJ2-7	NA	CASSSPFRTEGHEQYF	TGTGCCAGCAGCTCCCCCTTCAGGACGGAGGGCCACGAGCAGTACTTC
TRBD1	TRBV7-9	TRBJ1-1	NA	CASSWRQGLTEAFF	TGTGCCAGCAGCTGGAGACAGGGTTTGACTGAAGCTTTCTTT
NA	TRBV29-1	TRBJ1-2	NA	CSVEGEESRYGYTF	TGCAGCGTTGAGGGGGAGGAGTCGCGCTATGGCTACACCTTC
TRBD1	TRBV10-3	TRBJ2-1	NA	CAISGTGGEAYNEQFF	TGTGCCATCAGTGGGACAGGGGGCGAGGCCTACAATGAGCAGTTCTTC
NA	TRBV10-1	TRBJ1-3	NA	CASREQGYLSGNTIYF	TGCGCCAGCAGGGAGCAGGGGTATTTATCAGGAAACACCATATATTTT
TRBD1	TRBV29-1	TRBJ1-2	NA	CSVVNTGVNYGYTF	TGCAGCGTTGTGAATACAGGGGTTAACTATGGCTACACCTTC
TRBD1	TRBV18	TRBJ2-7	few	CASSPPSGTGYGEQYF	TGTGCCAGCTCACCGCCATCCGGGACAGGATATGGCGAGCAGTACTTC
NA	TRBV3-1/TRBV3-2	TRBJ1-1	NA	CASSHHNRLNTEAFF	TGTGCCAGCAGCCACCACAACCGCTTGAACACTGAAGCTTTCTTT
NA	TRBV30	TRBJ2-7	NA	CAWSVGGPLYEQYF	TGTGCCTGGAGTGTCGGGGGGCCCCTGTACGAGCAGTACTTC
NA	TRBV6-1	TRBJ1-2	NA	CASSEAQTANYGYTF	TGTGCCAGCAGTGAAGCGCAAACAGCTAATTATGGCTACACCTTC
TRBD1	TRBV5-1	TRBJ2-5	NA	CASSGYQGAQETQYF	TGCGCCAGCAGCGGATATCAGGGGGCCCAGGAGACCCAGTACTTC
NA	TRBV19	TRBJ1-6	NA	CATRVVGGVPNSPLHF	TGTGCCACCCGAGTGGTGGGGGGGGTCCCAAATTCACCCCTCCACTTT
TRBD2	TRBV11-2	TRBJ2-1	NA	CASSLGLAGVGEQFF	TGTGCCAGCAGCTTGGGACTAGCGGGGGTAGGCGAGCAGTTCTTC
NA	TRBV7-9	TRBJ2-7	NA	CASSTGGIRGEQYF	TGTGCCAGCAGCACAGGAGGGATCCGCGGCGAGCAGTACTTC
NA	TRBV6-1	TRBJ2-7	NA	CASKTAFSSYEQYF	TGTGCCAGCAAGACAGCTTTTAGCTCCTACGAGCAGTACTTC
NA	TRBV9	TRBJ2-3	few	CASSHWDTFTDTQYF	TGTGCCAGCTCTCACTGGGACACTTTCACAGATACGCAGTATTTT
NA	TRBV6-4	TRBJ1-1	NA	CASSDPVISTEAFF	TGTGCCAGCAGTGACCCGGTTATTAGTACTGAAGCTTTCTTT
NA	TRBV7-3	TRBJ1-3	NA	CASSRDRPSSGNTIYF	TGTGCCAGCAGCCGTGACAGGCCGAGCTCTGGAAACACCATATATTTT
NA	TRBV7-9	TRBJ1-3	many	CASSLAWFEAAGNTIYF	TGTGCCAGCAGCTTAGCATGGTTCGAGGCTGCGGGAAACACCATATATTTT
NA	TRBV29-1	TRBJ1-1	NA	CSVGEGVLNTEAFF	TGCAGCGTTGGGGAGGGGGTCCTGAACACTGAAGCTTTCTTT
TRBD1	TRBV29-1	TRBJ1-2	once	CSVEFDRDYGYTF	TGCAGCGTTGAATTTGACAGGGACTATGGCTACACCTTC
NA	TRBV28	TRBJ2-5	NA	CASSEEASWAQYF	TGTGCCAGCAGTGAGGAGGCTAGTTGGGCCCAGTACTTC
TRBD2	TRBV7-9	TRBJ2-7	NA	CASSLERGGRGYEQYF	TGTGCCAGCAGCTTAGAGCGGGGGGGCCGCGGGTACGAGCAGTACTTC
NA	TRBV6-2/TRBV6-3	TRBJ1-1	NA	CASSPGAYTEAFF	TGTGCCAGCAGCCCGGGGGCGTACACTGAAGCTTTCTTT
TRBD2	TRBV9	TRBJ2-2	once	CASSVGVGAGDTGELFF	TGTGCCAGCAGCGTAGGGGTCGGAGCGGGGGACACCGGGGAGCTGTTTTTT
NA	TRBV19	TRBJ2-7	NA	CASSMRRGPYEQYF	TGTGCCAGTAGTATGCGGAGGGGCCCCTACGAGCAGTACTTC